One T cell receptor beta chain is described in this entry. The target antigen is unknown. PBMCs were cryopreserved, and roughly 2.1 micrograms of genomic DNA from them went into TCR beta libraries. The data belong to a study of cytotoxic CD8 clonotypes in ibrutinib-treated CLL. Turning to the study itself: On average, approximately 95,000 productive rearrangements and about 280,000 productive templates per sample.

General study points: At progression, clonality fell back toward baseline after rising at ibrutinib response.

Trimming removed 0 bases from V and 6 bases from J; junction bases left unmatched: 5. Germline CDR1 and CDR2: MNHEY and SMNVEV (reference sequence). The CDR3 has 16 residues. Assay: immunoSEQ multiplex PCR; the TCRdb copy retains only in-frame clones and omits some. Here the sample spans a few hundred thousand clones, around four fifths being singletons. The sample here was PBMCs, taken before ibrutinib treatment. The sequence was collected from a human donor with chronic lymphocytic leukemia. The chain employs TRBV27 and TRBJ1-5, with TRBD1 matching over 10 bases. DNA of the CDR3: TGTGCCAGCAGTTTATCGGGGACAGGGGTTACTCAGCCCCAGCATTTT. Translation gives CASSLSGTGVTQPQHF.